Shown below are 9 T cell receptor beta chains from a single sample sequenced in a study of blood T cells in healthy people across ages. With a J-beta primer mix and a sample-barcoded 5' primer, a second PCR ran about 7 to 12 cycles. TCRdb itself ran the 5' RACE reads through MiXCR, one entry per CDR3 protein. This repertoire shows approximately 800,000 distinct CDR3 sequences, under 40% found once; its top ten account for 13%. The sequenced sample consisted of blood. The source is a man aged 18 to 29 in good health.

This clonotype showed up many times. This chain links TRBV7-3 with TRBJ2-5, with D perhaps matching TRBD1 or TRBD2 (7 bases each). The V end was cut by 2 bases, the J end by 7 bases, with 14 bases between. The germline CDR1 and CDR2 sequences are SGHTA and FQGTGA. CDR3 length equals 14 residues. CDR3 sequence reads: CASSLSTGEGTQYF. The CDR3 DNA follows: TGTGCCAGCAGCTTATCTACAGGGGAGGGGACCCAGTACTTC. Using reference TRBV7-3 and TRBJ2-5 for the parts outside the CDR3, the full variable domain is GAGVSQTPSNKVTEKGKYVELRCDPISGHTALYWYRQSLGQGPEFLIYFQGTGAADDSGLPNDRFFAVRPEGSVSTLKIQRTERGDSAVYLCASSLSTGEGTQYFGPGTRLLVL.

The chain's CDR3 is CASNPDTNSGANVLTF. In DNA, the CDR3 is TGTGCCAGCAACCCGGACACCAACTCTGGGGCCAACGTCCTGACTTTC. The chain couples TRBV7-9 to TRBJ2-6, with a possible D match to TRBD1 (5 bases). The CDR3 has 16 amino acids. V was pared by 7 bases and J by 0 bases, with 13 bases between. Germline-derived CDR1 and CDR2 are SEHNR and FQNEAQ (reference sequence).

This clonotype has just a few counts. The chain recombines TRBV4-1 with TRBJ1-1, with D maybe TRBD1 (5 bases). The CDR3 runs 16 residues. Germline V lookup: CDR1 MGHRA, CDR2 YSYEKL. V lost 5 bases to trimming and J lost 5 bases, with 21 bases between them. CDR3 sequence: CASSYPGRRVNTEAFF. DNA of the CDR3: TGCGCCAGCAGCTATCCGGGACGTAGGGTAAATACTGAAGCTTTCTTT.

In its sample, this clonotype was seen a few times. The genes are TRBV11-2 and TRBJ2-5; 7 positions match TRBD1. Trimming removed 5 bases from V and 0 bases from J; junction bases left unmatched: 9. The germline V gene encodes CDR1 SGHAT and CDR2 FQNNGV. The CDR3 extends over 16 amino acids. The CDR3 region has the DNA TGTGCCAGCAGCCCGCCGGGACAGACACACCAAGAGACCCAGTACTTC. It encodes CASSPPGQTHQETQYF.

A remark on this clonotype: With a much larger clone just one base away, this may be a read error. The chain recombines TRBV9 with TRBJ2-7, with TRBD2 as a possible D gene (7 bases). The end of the DNA is better explained by TRBJ2-4, so the J call may be wrong. The CDR3 is 15 residues long. From germline, CDR1 is SGDLS and CDR2 YYNGEE. CDR3 bases: TGTGCCAGCAGCGCACGACGGGGGGCGCGGGACATTCAGTACTTC. Translating gives CASSARRGARDIQYF.

At least ten counts were recorded for this clonotype. This chain links TRBV5-1 with TRBJ2-3; D is ambiguous. The CDR3 runs to 13 residues. Trimming took 0 bases from V and 2 from J, leaving 4 bases between them. Germline V gene sequence: CDR1 SGHRS, CDR2 YFSETQ. The CDR3 DNA reads TGCGCCAGCAGCTTGGCGGTCACAGATACGCAGTATTTT. Its protein product is CASSLAVTDTQYF. The full variable domain, with the rest looked up from reference TRBV5-1 and TRBJ2-3, is KAGVTQTPRYLIKTRGQQVTLSCSPISGHRSVSWYQQTPGQGLQFLFEYFSETQRNKGNFPGRFSGRQFSNSRSEMNVSTLELGDSALYLCASSLAVTDTQYFGPGTRLTVL.

The chain combines TRBV7-9 with TRBJ1-1, with TRBD1 matching over 9 bases. Trimming took 5 bases from V and 11 from J; bases not matched to a gene: 9. CDR1 is SEHNR, CDR2 FQNEAQ, per germline (reference sequence). The CDR3 consists of 13 residues. This CDR3 reads CASSRRDRVMAFF. The CDR3 DNA sequence: TGTGCCAGCAGCCGACGGGACAGGGTGATGGCTTTCTTT.

V is TRBV10-3 and J is TRBJ2-1; D unresolved. The CDR3 is 12 amino acids. Germline V gene lookup returns CDR1 ENHRY and CDR2 SYGVKD. Between the trimmed V and J ends, which lost 2 bases and 5 bases, there was a span of 4 bases. CDR3 DNA: TGTGCCATCAGTGAGGTCGACAATGAGCAGTTCTTC. It yields the protein CAISEVDNEQFF.

This clonotype was detected only a few times. This chain connects TRBV20-1 to TRBJ1-1, with D possibly matching TRBD1 (6 bases). Trimming cost V 0 bases and J 5 bases, with 16 bases left between them. The CDR3 runs 15 residues. The germline CDR1 and CDR2 sequences are DFQATT and SNEGSKA (reference sequence). The CDR3 reads CSARDGTGSWTEAFF. CDR3 nucleotide sequence: TGCAGTGCTAGAGATGGAACAGGGTCATGGACTGAAGCTTTCTTT.